This T cell receptor beta chain is drawn from a study of T cells in Graves' hyperthyroidism and ophthalmopathy. This CDR3 has 16 amino acids. Trimming took 3 bases from V and 1 from J, leaving 12 bases between them. The V gene's germline CDR1 is SGHAT and CDR2 FQNNGV. Regions amplified from RNA transcripts were the TCR beta CDR3 regions. Researchers ran a first-round RT-PCR on the TCR CDR3 using the HTBI primer set. MiXCR was run by TCRdb on the multiplex PCR reads, yielding one entry per CDR3 protein. Here the sample spans around 270,000 distinct CDR3 sequences, roughly 18% being singletons. Overall study results and limits: Stable hyperthyroidism was told apart from ophthalmopathy by a model built on 13 V-J features.

There are many counts of this clonotype. What it binds is unknown. Uncontrolled infection, other autoimmune disease, pregnancy and lactation each barred patients from inclusion. The chain carries TRBV11-2 and TRBJ2-2; TRBD1 is a possible D gene (5 bases). Source material: blood. The TCR originated in a man over 45 with Graves' ophthalmopathy. The CDR3 protein is CASSLLGHMNTGELFF. DNA for the CDR3: TGTGCCAGCAGCTTGCTAGGACATATGAACACCGGGGAGCTGTTTTTT.